This T cell receptor (beta chain) was identified during a study of blood T cell repertoires in COVID-19. Looking at the study overall: There were acute and convalescent COVID-19 samples, and they came from the United States, Italy and Spain.

The table came from immunoSEQ multiplex PCR; TCRdb's copy has only in-frame clones and leaves some out. The profile shows 180,000 or so clones, approximately 88% of them singletons. Individuals aged about 18 to 100 years were recruited from around 22 US areas. Self-reported history from a screening survey and questionnaire set each donor's cohort. Two negative PCRs, clearance, or symptom resolution were required of recovered Cohort 3 donors. What was sequenced was PBMCs or T cells enriched from blood (not recorded which). The sequence derives from a woman aged 55-69 years who had recovered from COVID-19.

The CDR3 DNA follows: TGCGCCAGCAGCTTGAACAGGGGCACTGAAGCTTTCTTT. It yields the protein CASSLNRGTEAFF. The chain combines TRBV5-1 with TRBJ1-1; 7 bases align to TRBD1. Germline V gives CDR1 SGHRS, CDR2 YFSETQ. This CDR3 spans 13 amino acids. J was trimmed by 4 bases and V by 1 base; bases with no gene match: 1.